This T cell receptor beta chain emerged from a study of CD8+ T cells in alopecia areata. Across the study: Each day, treated patients took oral tofacitinib twice, at 5 to 10 mg per dose. Scalp area affected, as a percentage, set the severity score of treated patients.

RNA, once extracted, was reverse transcribed into cDNA for use as the sequencing template. Sequencing was performed with immunoSEQ multiplex PCR; in TCRdb, only in-frame clones are kept and a portion is missing. The profile shows more than 200,000 clones, 66% of them singletons. The treatment is: oral pan-JAK inhibitor, 5-10 mg twice daily. This CDR3 contains 15 residues. Findings and limits, study-wide: Under tofacitinib, numerous expanded lesional clonotypes remained detectable in scalp and blood. Among the top 100, expanded CD8+ clones were significantly decreased by tofacitinib, as was scalp clonality.

In its sample, this clone was seen a few times. Its matching antigen is unknown. The receptor's source is a human donor with alopecia areata. Sequencing used CD4+ T cells sorted from blood, obtained at approximately week 45, from a patient treated with tofacitinib. The chain recombines TRBV21-1 with TRBJ2-3; no DNA check was done on the table's D call, TRBD1. TRBV21-1 is annotated as a pseudogene. The CDR3 DNA reads TGTGCCAGCAGCAAAGACCCAGGGAACGTAGATACGCAGTATTTT. As protein: CASSKDPGNVDTQYF.